This is a list of T cell receptor beta chains from one sample in a study of T cell repertoires in cytomegalovirus infection. A single record per CDR3 protein comes from TCRdb applying MiXCR to the reads. The sample includes 200,000 to 300,000 distinct CDR3 sequences, roughly 15% of them seen just once. Input material: PBMCs. These receptors were obtained from a human donor in good health (CMV status not recorded). Some clones in this sample may be carry-over from other donors' samples. CDR3s leave out the opening cysteine and the closing phenylalanine or tryptophan. D genes are given only for firm matches.

.	13	TRBV7-9	TRBJ1-4	ASSLAVAGNEKLF
.	11	TRBV7-9	TRBJ2-3	ASSGGSTDTQY
TRBD2	10	TRBV29-1	TRBJ2-3	SVEGTSGTQY
TRBD2	13	TRBV7-2	TRBJ2-1	ASSPTSGIGTEQF
TRBD2	13	TRBV7-3	TRBJ2-5	ASRLLAAGEETQY
.	12	TRBV7-9	TRBJ2-7	ASSSMGEYYEQY
.	11	TRBV28	TRBJ1-2	ASSFAEGGGYT
.	9	TRBV28	TRBJ2-2	ASSPTGELF
TRBD1	15	TRBV12-3/TRBV12-4	TRBJ1-5	ASRNTGGGGANQPQH
.	13	TRBV20-1	TRBJ2-1	SAGTSRGYYNEQF
.	13	TRBV3-1	TRBJ1-2	ASSQAGVRSYGYT
.	13	TRBV6-5	TRBJ2-2	ASSYSEANTGELF
.	11	TRBV7-2	TRBJ2-3	ASSGVGGDTQY
.	9	TRBV2	TRBJ2-5	ARDIQETQY
.	15	TRBV20-1	TRBJ1-2	SARAMPLTGSNYGYT
TRBD2	17	TRBV11-2	TRBJ2-3	ASQIKRTSGRGKPDTQY
TRBD2	14	TRBV20-1	TRBJ2-7	SASSTLAGAIYEQY
.	12	TRBV2	TRBJ2-1	ASSASGADNEQF
.	13	TRBV7-2	TRBJ2-1	ASSLDYRVANEQF
TRBD2	14	TRBV5-1	TRBJ2-1	ASSIASGGLYNEQF
TRBD2	12	TRBV20-1	TRBJ2-1	SARNSGAYNEQF
TRBD2	12	TRBV2	TRBJ2-1	ASRGTSKDNEQF
TRBD1	13	TRBV29-1	TRBJ2-4	SVRKTRDSKNIQY
.	10	TRBV7-2	TRBJ2-1	ASSLELGEQF
.	12	TRBV7-9	TRBJ2-7	ASSSDLSSYEQY
.	11	TRBV2	TRBJ2-7	ASNRDIAYEQY
TRBD1	11	TRBV20-1	TRBJ1-2	SASKGTGDGYT
TRBD2	13	TRBV7-2	TRBJ2-7	ASSLVWAGGAEQY
TRBD2	13	TRBV5-4	TRBJ2-7	ASSPGLAGNYEQY
TRBD1	14	TRBV6-1	TRBJ2-5	ASSRSGTGGKETQY
TRBD2	19	TRBV4-2	TRBJ2-4	ASSHGLAGGPGPKAKNIQY
TRBD2	12	TRBV20-1	TRBJ2-7	SAGESGVRYEQY
TRBD2	13	TRBV6-1	TRBJ2-1	ASSPTSGSANEQF
TRBD2	11	TRBV20-1	TRBJ2-7	SARGSAGEGAY
TRBD2	10	TRBV6-6	TRBJ2-7	ASSGTSREQY
TRBD2	13	TRBV10-3	TRBJ2-7	AISEIETSVYEQY
.	9	TRBV6-1	TRBJ2-5	AGGGRETQY
.	11	TRBV7-2	TRBJ2-7	ASSIGYRDEQY
.	15	TRBV20-1	TRBJ2-3	SARANGHSLVGGTQY
TRBD2	13	TRBV12-3/TRBV12-4	TRBJ2-5	ASSFPPSGQETQY
TRBD1	13	TRBV6-6	TRBJ1-6	ASRPPGQDNSPLH
.	12	TRBV9	TRBJ1-3	ASGAAITGNTIY